The clone carrying this TCR beta chain was observed a handful of times. As yet, its antigen is unknown. The CDR3 sequence is 13 residues long. Trimming removed 7 bases from V and 5 bases from J; junction bases left unmatched: 2. Cells sorted as Tregs were CD4+, CD25+ and CD127-/low. Findings and caveats of the study: Larger-cohort validation covered only one TCR beta V-J rearrangement. Tumor memory CD4+ T cell TCR gene usage clustered with blood and lymph node memory CD4+ cells and lymph node naive CD4+ cells. Tumor Tregs overlapped most with tumor, then blood, naive CD4+ cells.

Semi-nested PCR with Nested Universal Primer A followed constant-region reverse priming of full-length variable regions. TCRdb used MiXCR to reprocess the 5' RACE reads, holding one entry per CDR3 protein. The profile shows over 45,000 distinct CDR3 sequences, more than 25% of them singletons. This sequence was found in a female donor with breast cancer. The sequenced sample was tumor-infiltrating Tregs sorted from the breast tumor. V and J are TRBV12-3 or TRBV12-4 and TRBJ2-3, with 11 bases that match TRBD2. The CDR3 loop is CASIGLAGDTQYF. The CDR3 DNA reads as TGTGCCAGCATCGGACTAGCGGGAGATACGCAGTATTTT.